A single sample is the source of the 31 T cell receptor beta chains below, sequenced in a study of lymphopenia after photon versus proton radiotherapy. Repertoires were generated with immunoSEQ multiplex PCR, while TCRdb's copy carries only in-frame clones and drops some. The table lists over 50,000 clones, approximately 83% of them singletons. Material: peripheral blood, obtained from a patient treated with photon-based radiotherapy. These receptors all come from a man aged 40-50 years with gastric cancer.

The table lists this clone with a count of one. The CDR3 region is CASSPDRGDTEAFF. As DNA, the CDR3 is TGTGCCAGCAGCCCTGACAGGGGAGATACTGAAGCTTTCTTT. The rearrangement joins TRBV11-3 to TRBJ1-1, with 8 positions matching TRBD1. Germline assignment: CDR1 SGHNT and CDR2 YENEEA. V lost 5 bases to trimming and J lost 5 bases; unmatched junction nucleotides: 7. The CDR3 covers 14 residues.

The CDR3 region has the DNA TGTGCCAGCAGCACAGGACAGCCGACGAACACCGGGGAGCTGTTTTTT. It yields the protein CASSTGQPTNTGELFF. The V gene is TRBV7-3, the J gene TRBJ2-2, with TRBD1 as a possible D gene (6 bases). The CDR3 consists of 16 residues. CDR1 is SGHTA, CDR2 FQGTGA, per germline. The germline V and J ends were trimmed by 5 bases and 0 bases, with 13 bases remaining between them. Filled out from reference TRBV7-3 and TRBJ2-2, the complete variable domain reads GAGVSQTPSNKVTEKGKYVELRCDPISGHTALYWYRQSLGQGPEFLIYFQGTGAADDSGLPNDRFFAVRPEGSVSTLKIQRTERGDSAVYLCASSTGQPTNTGELFFGEGSRLTVL.

This clone was observed a few times. The chain uses TRBV5-5 and TRBJ2-5, with 8 bases that match TRBD1. The V and J ends lost 0 bases and 1 base, in that order; junction bases with no gene match: 2. Per germline, CDR1 SGHKS and CDR2 YYEKEE (reference sequence). The CDR3 is 15 amino acids. This CDR3 is CASSLDGTGQETQYF. The CDR3 bases are TGTGCCAGCAGCTTGGACGGGACAGGCCAAGAGACCCAGTACTTC.

As for this clone: Other DNA variants within this sample encode the same CDR3. V usage is TRBV20-1 and J usage is TRBJ1-1, with 8 bases that match TRBD1. The CDR3 runs 11 residues. J lost 5 bases, V lost 5 bases, and 1 base had no gene match. CDR1 DFQATT and CDR2 SNEGSKA come from the germline V gene (reference sequence). CDR3: CSARTGTEAFF. Written as DNA, the CDR3 is TGCAGTGCTCGGACAGGGACTGAAGCTTTCTTT.

V is TRBV6-4 and J is TRBJ2-7, with 7 bases identical to TRBD2. Germline trimming cut 5 bases from V and 0 bases from J; bases unmatched to any gene: 7. CDR3 size: 15 residues. Looked up from germline, CDR1 is MRHNA and CDR2 is SNTAGT. The CDR3 region is CASSLASGDSYEQYF. The CDR3 DNA reads as TGTGCCAGCAGTTTAGCTAGCGGAGACTCCTACGAGCAGTACTTC.

The J gene is TRBJ1-2, the V gene TRBV4-3; D remains unclear. Germline CDR1 reads LGHNA; CDR2 reads YSLEER. The length of the CDR3 is 13 residues. V dropped 0 bases and J dropped 8 bases, with 10 bases sitting between them. CDR3 nucleotide sequence: TGCGCCAGCAGCCAAGAGGCCGGGGAGGGCTACACCTTC. Translated: CASSQEAGEGYTF.

The rearrangement uses TRBV5-4 and TRBJ2-7, with TRBD1 matching over 9 bases. CDR1 and CDR2 from the germline V gene are SGHNT and YYREEE (reference sequence). The CDR3 consists of 15 residues. With 1 base clipped from V and 2 bases from J, the junction kept 4 bases outside the gene matches. The CDR3 protein is CASSLRDREPYEQYF. In DNA form, the CDR3 reads TGTGCCAGCAGCTTGAGGGACAGGGAACCCTACGAGCAGTACTTC.

This CDR3 is CASSLWGRDTGELFF. The CDR3 DNA reads TGCGCCAGCAGCTTGTGGGGGAGGGACACCGGGGAGCTGTTTTTT. This chain uses TRBV5-1 with TRBJ2-2; 7 bases fit TRBD2. The CDR3 runs to 15 residues. V shed 1 base and J 3 bases; nucleotides not matched to a gene: 3. Germline V gene data show CDR1 as SGHRS and CDR2 as YFSETQ.

The V and J genes are TRBV4-2 and TRBJ2-6; maybe TRBD1 (6 bases). The germline V gene encodes CDR1 LGHNA and CDR2 YNFKEQ. Trimming stripped 4 bases from V and 13 bases from J, with 20 bases between. The CDR3 is 15 amino acids. The CDR3 DNA is TGTGCCAGCAGCCTATTCTTGGACAGCCGGGAAGTCCTGACTTTC. Translated: CASSLFLDSREVLTF.

V usage is TRBV6-4 and J usage is TRBJ2-1; 10 positions agree with TRBD2. Germline trimming cut 0 bases from V and 15 bases from J; bases unmatched to any gene: 11. This CDR3 comprises 15 residues. CDR1 and CDR2 (germline): MRHNA, SNTAGT. The CDR3 DNA reads TGTGCCAGCAGTGACTCGATAAGCGGGGGGGCCCCCCCGTTCTTC. This sequence encodes CASSDSISGGAPPFF.

This clone was picked up one time. The chain has TRBV19 and TRBJ2-7; a weak D match, TRBD2 (7 bases). V lost 3 bases to trimming and J lost 2 bases, with 17 bases between them. Germline V lookup: CDR1 LNHDA, CDR2 SQIVND (reference sequence). CDR3 length: 16 amino acids. The CDR3: CASSMRGGAPPYEQYF. Written as DNA, the CDR3 is TGTGCCAGTAGTATGAGGGGGGGTGCCCCTCCCTACGAGCAGTACTTC.

The rearrangement links TRBV19 to TRBJ1-5, with 7 bases lining up with TRBD1. The germline V gene encodes CDR1 LNHDA and CDR2 SQIVND (reference sequence). V gave up 6 bases and J gave up 2 bases; unmatched junction bases: 4. The CDR3 is 14 amino acids. The CDR3 sequence: CASSPTGGNQPQHF. CDR3 sequence (DNA): TGTGCCAGTAGCCCAACAGGGGGCAATCAGCCCCAGCATTTT.

The chain joins TRBV7-2 to TRBJ1-6, with a tentative D call TRBD1 (6 bases). There are 15 residues in the CDR3. V was cut by 5 bases and J by 7 bases, with 15 bases left in between. Germline V lookup: CDR1 SGHTA, CDR2 FQGNSA. The CDR3 nucleotides are TGTGCCAGCAGCCCAGCAGGGGCCGCCAATTCACCCCTCCACTTT. This encodes CASSPAGAANSPLHF.

The rearrangement joins TRBV6-6 to TRBJ2-2, with TRBD1 identical over 9 bases. This CDR3 contains 15 residues. Germline CDR1 is MNHNY and CDR2 is SVGAGI (reference sequence). V shed 5 bases, J shed 4 bases, and the junction held 5 bases outside the gene matches. CDR3 region: CASSNRGRRTGELFF. CDR3 DNA: TGTGCCAGCAGTAACAGGGGGCGGCGCACCGGGGAGCTGTTTTTT.

The CDR3 sequence: CASNSQGFEQYF. The CDR3 nucleotides are TGTGCCAGCAACAGCCAGGGGTTCGAGCAGTACTTC. This chain uses TRBV5-4 with TRBJ2-7; the D gene is possibly TRBD1 (6 bases). V lost 6 bases and J 6 bases, leaving 13 bases between the germline ends. The CDR3 runs 12 residues. The germline CDR1 and CDR2 sequences are SGHNT and YYREEE (reference sequence).

V usage is TRBV25-1 and J usage is TRBJ1-4; the match to TRBD1 covers 8 bases. Per the germline V gene, CDR1 is MGHDK and CDR2 is SYGVNS. The ends lost 5 bases at V and 10 bases at J; junction bases unmatched: 6. The CDR3 consists of 13 residues. The CDR3 bases are TGTGCCAGCAGTTCGGCAGGGGGCGCAAAACTGTTTTTT. It yields the protein CASSSAGGAKLFF. The full variable domain, its missing parts supplied by reference TRBV25-1 and TRBJ1-4, is EADIYQTPRYLVIGTGKKITLECSQTMGHDKMYWYQQDPGMELHLIHYSYGVNSTEKGDLSSESTVSRIRTEHFPLTLESARPSHTSQYLCASSSAGGAKLFFGSGTQLSVL.

This clone was seen once. The J gene is TRBJ2-7, the V gene TRBV9; a weak D match, TRBD1 (5 bases). The CDR3 contains 15 residues. Germline assignment: CDR1 SGDLS and CDR2 YYNGEE. Trimming took off 3 bases at V and 2 bases at J, with 15 bases between the two ends. The CDR3 loop is CASSDPRTSTYEQYF. CDR3 nucleotides: TGTGCCAGCAGCGACCCCAGGACATCTACCTACGAGCAGTACTTC.

This rearrangement joins TRBV12-5 to TRBJ1-5; 8 bases line up with TRBD1. The CDR3 runs to 14 residues. V shed 3 bases and J 7 bases; nucleotides not matched to a gene: 5. CDR1 is LGHNT and CDR2 is FRNRAP in the germline V gene. DNA for the CDR3: TGTGCTAGTGGTTTACAGGGGGTTTTGCAGCCCCAGCATTTT. It yields the protein CASGLQGVLQPQHF.

The chain joins TRBV2 to TRBJ2-2; 10 bases align to TRBD2. The V gene's germline CDR1 is SNHLY and CDR2 FYNNEI. V was clipped by 8 bases and J by 3 bases; unmatched bases: 6. The CDR3 loop spans 15 amino acids. This CDR3 reads CASGGLAGDTGELFF. Written as DNA, the CDR3 is TGTGCCAGCGGAGGGCTAGCGGGGGACACCGGGGAGCTGTTTTTT. Variable domain in full (rest from reference TRBV2 and TRBJ2-2): EPEVTQTPSHQVTQMGQEVILRCVPISNHLYFYWYRQILGQKVEFLVSFYNNEISEKSEIFDDQFSVERPDGSNFTLKIRSTKLEDSAMYFCASGGLAGDTGELFFGEGSRLTVL.

The chain joins TRBV9 to TRBJ1-2, with 9 bases matching TRBD1. Unmatched junction bases numbered 7, after V lost 2 bases and J lost 8 bases. This CDR3 has 14 residues. Germline assignment: CDR1 SGDLS and CDR2 YYNGEE. The CDR3 DNA is TGTGCCAGCAGCGTGGACAGGGGTGATAGAGGCTACACCTTC. Encoded protein: CASSVDRGDRGYTF.

V and J are TRBV19 and TRBJ1-1, with TRBD1 as a possible D gene (6 bases). V gave up 5 bases and J gave up 1 base, with 8 bases separating them. This CDR3 has 13 residues. Germline loops: CDR1 LNHDA, CDR2 SQIVND (reference sequence). The CDR3 region is CASSGTSNTEAFF. The CDR3 DNA sequence: TGTGCCAGTAGTGGGACATCGAACACTGAAGCTTTCTTT.

This clone was picked up one time. The gene calls are TRBV9 and TRBJ2-3; perhaps TRBD2 as D (6 bases). The V gene's germline CDR1 is SGDLS and CDR2 YYNGEE. V was cut by 3 bases and J by 5 bases, with 13 bases left in between. This CDR3 is built from 14 residues. The CDR3 coding sequence is TGTGCCAGCAGCGCCGAGACTAGTTTAGATACGCAGTATTTT. It yields the protein CASSAETSLDTQYF.

The V gene is TRBV5-4, the J gene TRBJ2-5; 10 positions agree with TRBD1. The germline V gene has CDR1 SGHNT and CDR2 YYREEE (reference sequence). CDR3 size: 13 residues. Unmatched junction bases numbered 1, after V lost 3 bases and J lost 5 bases. This CDR3 reads CASSSDRGETQYF. The CDR3 region has the DNA TGTGCCAGCAGCTCGGACAGGGGGGAGACCCAGTACTTC.

The CDR3 nucleotides are TGTGCCAGCAGGCAGGGAGTGAAAAACATTCAGTACTTC. This translates into CASRQGVKNIQYF. V gene TRBV6-1 combines with J gene TRBJ2-4; D is possibly TRBD1 or TRBD2 (5 bases each). V was shortened by 6 bases and J by 4 bases, with 10 bases between the two germline ends. The CDR3 runs to 13 residues. Germline CDR1 reads MNHNS; CDR2 reads SASEGT.

This chain uses TRBV5-4 with TRBJ2-7; maybe TRBD1 (5 bases). V was clipped by 0 bases and J by 1 base, with 8 bases between them. Germline CDR1 reads SGHNT; CDR2 reads YYREEE (reference sequence). The CDR3 loop spans 14 amino acids. The CDR3 bases are TGTGCCAGCAGCTTGGGACAGCCTTCCTACGAGCAGTACTTC. Its translation: CASSLGQPSYEQYF.

In its sample, this clone was seen a few times. This chain connects TRBV7-9 to TRBJ2-7; D may be TRBD1 (5 bases). The V gene's germline CDR1 is SEHNR and CDR2 FQNEAQ (reference sequence). CDR3 length: 14 residues. Trimming removed 1 base from V and 5 bases from J, with 12 bases in between. CDR3 in DNA: TGTGCCAGCAGCTTAGACCCAGGGTCGGACGAGCAGTACTTC. Translation gives CASSLDPGSDEQYF.

The J gene is TRBJ1-6, the V gene TRBV2; no firm D call. The CDR3 is made up of 15 amino acids. V was cut by 7 bases and J by 10 bases, with 20 bases left in between. Germline assignment: CDR1 SNHLY and CDR2 FYNNEI. Written as DNA, the CDR3 is TGTGCCAGCACCCCAGCGGAAGCAACCGTCTCACCCCTCCACTTT. Translated: CASTPAEATVSPLHF. The variable domain in full, completed from reference TRBV2 and TRBJ1-6, reads EPEVTQTPSHQVTQMGQEVILRCVPISNHLYFYWYRQILGQKVEFLVSFYNNEISEKSEIFDDQFSVERPDGSNFTLKIRSTKLEDSAMYFCASTPAEATVSPLHFGNGTRLTVT.

The chain uses TRBV7-8 and TRBJ2-7; D perhaps matches TRBD2 (6 bases). CDR1 is SGHVS and CDR2 is FQNEAQ in the germline V gene. This CDR3 region has 14 residues. V dropped 6 bases and J dropped 7 bases, with 19 bases sitting between them. The CDR3 coding sequence is TGTGCCAGCAGGTCCCGCAGGGACTTTTTGGAGCAGTACTTC. Its translation is CASRSRRDFLEQYF.

The CDR3 DNA sequence: TGTGCCTGGAGCTCAGGGACAGGGTCAGGGAATTCACCCCTCCACTTT. Its protein product is CAWSSGTGSGNSPLHF. The chain uses TRBV30 and TRBJ1-6; 9 nucleotides match TRBD1. The germline V gene has CDR1 GTSNPN and CDR2 SVGIG (reference sequence). The CDR3 has 16 amino acids. The ends lost 3 bases at V and 7 bases at J; junction bases unmatched: 10.

This chain joins TRBV6-1 and TRBJ2-3, with 10 nucleotides matching TRBD2. The ends lost 3 bases at V and 6 bases at J; junction bases unmatched: 3. Germline values: CDR1 MNHNS, CDR2 SASEGT. This CDR3 has 14 amino acids. Here the CDR3 DNA reads TGTGCCAGCAGTGAGGGAGCGGGGGGGGATACGCAGTATTTT. Encoded protein: CASSEGAGGDTQYF.

The V gene is TRBV27, the J gene TRBJ2-7; either TRBD1 or TRBD2 may fit D (5 bases each). This CDR3 has 13 amino acids. In germline, CDR1 is MNHEY, CDR2 SMNVEV (reference sequence). V shed 4 bases and J shed 7 bases, with 14 bases lying between them. Here the CDR3 DNA reads TGTGCCAGCAGTTCCCGCGTTGGGGGAGAGCAGTACTTC. Translating it yields CASSSRVGGEQYF.